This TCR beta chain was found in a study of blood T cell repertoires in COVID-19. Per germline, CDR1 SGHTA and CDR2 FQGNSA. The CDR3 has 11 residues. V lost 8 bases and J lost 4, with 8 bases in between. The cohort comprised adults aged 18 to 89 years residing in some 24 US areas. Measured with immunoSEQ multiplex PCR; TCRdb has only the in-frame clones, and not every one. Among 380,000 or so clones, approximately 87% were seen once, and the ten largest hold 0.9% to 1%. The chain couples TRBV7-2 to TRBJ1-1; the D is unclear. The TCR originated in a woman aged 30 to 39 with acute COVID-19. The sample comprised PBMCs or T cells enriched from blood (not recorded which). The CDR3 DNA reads TGTGCCAGCGGGCACGGCACTGAAGCTTTCTTT. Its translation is CASGHGTEAFF.